One sample yielded the 24 T cell receptor beta chains listed below, sequenced in a study of blood T cell repertoires in COVID-19. Profiling relied on immunoSEQ multiplex PCR, and the TCRdb table lists in-frame clones only, not all of them. Among some 220,000 clones, about 90% were seen once, and the ten largest hold 3% to 3.5%. The sample was PBMCs or T cells enriched from blood (not recorded which). These receptors originate from a woman between 50 and 59 years old in a cohort exposed to, infected with or recovered from COVID-19 (not recorded which).

The gene calls are TRBV2 and TRBJ1-3; maybe TRBD1 (5 bases). The length of the CDR3 is 12 residues. V was cut by 6 bases and J by 4 bases, with 7 bases left in between. From germline, CDR1 is SNHLY and CDR2 FYNNEI. CDR3 in DNA: TGTGCCAGCAGGGGGCCCGGAAACACCATATATTTT. It codes for CASRGPGNTIYF.

CDR3 amino acids: CASSHNPGSETQYF. CDR3 DNA sequence: TGTGCCAGCAGCCATAACCCGGGTTCGGAGACCCAGTACTTC. The rearrangement uses TRBV3-1 (or the pseudogene TRBV3-2) and TRBJ2-5; no reliable D call. CDR3 length: 14 residues. CDR1 LGHDT and CDR2 YNNKEL come from the germline V gene (reference sequence). V shed 3 bases and J shed 5 bases, with 13 bases lying between them.

The V call is TRBV11-3, the J call TRBJ2-7; D call uncertain. Germline assignment: CDR1 SGHNT and CDR2 YENEEA. V shed 0 bases and J shed 6 bases, with 15 bases lying between them. The CDR3 spans 15 residues. Here the CDR3 DNA reads TGTGCCAGCAGCTTAGATGCGTCACCTCGTCGCGAGCAGTACTTC. This translates into CASSLDASPRREQYF.

The chain combines TRBV7-2 with TRBJ1-2; 7 bases line up with TRBD1. CDR1 is SGHTA, CDR2 FQGNSA, per germline. Unmatched junction bases numbered 7, after V lost 3 bases and J lost 3 bases. The CDR3 runs to 15 residues. Here the CDR3 DNA reads TGTGCCAGCAGCTTTAAGAGACAGGGACACTATGGCTACACCTTC. This encodes CASSFKRQGHYGYTF.

The chain carries TRBV10-2 and TRBJ2-1; 11 positions agree with TRBD1. Germline V gene sequence: CDR1 WSHSY, CDR2 SAAADI. With 6 bases clipped from V and 14 bases from J, the junction kept 9 bases outside the gene matches. This CDR3 has 13 amino acids. Here the CDR3 reads CASSRGQGAQEFF. CDR3 DNA: TGCGCCAGCAGCCGCGGACAGGGGGCGCAGGAGTTCTTC.

A few counts support this clone. The chain employs TRBV19 and TRBJ2-7; D may match TRBD1 or TRBD2 (5 bases each). CDR1 and CDR2 from the germline V gene are LNHDA and SQIVND (reference sequence). The CDR3 is 9 amino acids. DNA for the CDR3: TGTGCGGGGGTCTACGAGCAGTACTTC. This gives the protein CAGVYEQYF.

The genes are TRBV4-2 and TRBJ2-5, with TRBD2 matching 15 bases. The CDR3 length is 17 residues. J gave up 5 bases and V 4 bases, and 8 bases lay outside the gene matches. Per the germline V gene, CDR1 is LGHNA and CDR2 is YNFKEQ. CDR3 sequence: CASSPGTSGGTGETQYF. Here the CDR3 DNA reads TGTGCCAGCAGCCCCGGGACTAGCGGGGGGACCGGCGAGACCCAGTACTTC.

The V call is TRBV25-1, the J call TRBJ1-1; D is ambiguous. Germline-derived CDR1 and CDR2 are MGHDK and SYGVNS. V lost 8 bases to trimming and J lost 8 bases, with 12 bases between them. The CDR3 contains 11 residues. In DNA, the CDR3 is TGTGCCAGCGTGTATTGGGAGGAAGCTTTCTTT. It translates to CASVYWEEAFF.

The V call is TRBV7-2, the J call TRBJ1-2; no clear D gene. Trimming took off 5 bases at V and 2 bases at J, with 12 bases between the two ends. The V gene's germline CDR1 is SGHTA and CDR2 FQGNSA. The CDR3 length is 14 residues. In DNA form, the CDR3 reads TGTGCCAGCAGCCTAGGTGTGGGCAACTATGGCTACACCTTC. Protein: CASSLGVGNYGYTF.

This rearrangement joins TRBV7-2 to TRBJ2-3; 10 bases line up with TRBD2. Germline CDR1 and CDR2: SGHTA and FQGNSA. The CDR3 extends over 15 amino acids. The J segment lost 2 bases and the V segment lost 5 bases, leaving 4 bases of the junction unmatched. The CDR3 here is CASSPLAGYTDTQYF. The CDR3 DNA is TGTGCCAGCAGCCCACTAGCGGGGTACACAGATACGCAGTATTTT.

There are a few counts of this clone. The V and J genes are TRBV30 and TRBJ2-1; 7 bases are shared with TRBD1. The CDR3 sequence is 15 residues long. V lost 7 bases to trimming and J lost 0 bases; unmatched junction nucleotides: 9. Germline lookup yields CDR1 GTSNPN and CDR2 SVGIG (reference sequence). CDR3 in DNA: TGTGCCTCACCGAGACAGGGTAGCTCCTACAATGAGCAGTTCTTC. Its protein product is CASPRQGSSYNEQFF.

The chain combines TRBV10-1 with TRBJ1-1; 10 nucleotides line up with TRBD1. CDR1 WNHNN and CDR2 SYGVQD come from the germline V gene (reference sequence). The CDR3 runs 17 residues. Trimming at V came to 1 base and at J to 7 bases, leaving 12 bases not matched to a gene. CDR3 sequence (DNA): TGCGCCAGCAGTGAGTTTTTGGCGGGACAGGGGTGGGGTGAAGCTTTCTTT. This codes for CASSEFLAGQGWGEAFF.

This chain links TRBV30 with TRBJ2-3; tentative D call: TRBD2 (6 bases). V lost 0 bases and J lost 1, with 8 bases in between. The germline CDR1 and CDR2 sequences are GTSNPN and SVGIG (reference sequence). The CDR3 sequence is 14 residues long. The CDR3 region is CAWSVGGGTDTQYF. The CDR3 nucleotides are TGTGCCTGGAGTGTAGGCGGGGGCACAGATACGCAGTATTTT.

The CDR3 sequence is CASSLRESSFF. The CDR3 DNA reads as TGTGCCAGCAGCCTCCGGGAGTCCAGTTTCTTT. The V and J genes are TRBV3-1 (or the pseudogene TRBV3-2) and TRBJ1-1; no clear D. Between the trimmed V and J ends, which lost 4 bases and 13 bases, there was a span of 13 bases. Germline V gives CDR1 LGHDT, CDR2 YNNKEL (reference sequence). The CDR3 is made up of 11 amino acids.

This clone was picked up a small number of times. The CDR3 DNA follows: TGTGCCAGTAGTACGCAGGGGACCGGCTATGGCTACACCTTC. It yields the protein CASSTQGTGYGYTF. V usage is TRBV19 and J usage is TRBJ1-2, with TRBD1 as a possible D gene (6 bases). The germline CDR1 and CDR2 sequences are LNHDA and SQIVND (reference sequence). V was clipped by 4 bases and J by 4 bases, with 13 bases between them. The CDR3 runs 14 residues.

This chain joins TRBV6-5 and TRBJ1-1; D gene unclear. CDR1 is MNHEY and CDR2 is SVGAGI in the germline V gene. Between the trimmed V and J ends, which lost 2 bases and 2 bases, there was a span of 6 bases. CDR3 size: 13 residues. CDR3 nucleotide sequence: TGTGCCAGCAGTTACCTTCTTAACACTGAAGCTTTCTTT. It specifies CASSYLLNTEAFF.

The chain combines TRBV28 with TRBJ2-7, with D perhaps TRBD1 (6 bases). Germline V lookup: CDR1 MDHEN, CDR2 SYDVKM. V dropped 4 bases and J dropped 3 bases, with 10 bases sitting between them. The CDR3 has 13 amino acids. CDR3 nucleotide sequence: TGTGCCAGCAGTTCCCCGGACAGCTACGAGCAGTACTTC. Translated: CASSSPDSYEQYF. The whole variable domain, remainder taken from reference TRBV28 and TRBJ2-7, is DVKVTQSSRYLVKRTGEKVFLECVQDMDHENMFWYRQDPGLGLRLIYFSYDVKMKEKGDIPEGYSVSREKKERFSLILESASTNQTSMYLCASSSPDSYEQYFGPGTRLTVT.

This chain uses TRBV24-1 with TRBJ1-4, with no clear D. V lost 10 bases and J 6 bases, leaving 14 bases between the germline ends. The germline gives CDR1 KGHDR, CDR2 SFDVKD. The CDR3 is made up of 13 amino acids. The CDR3 coding sequence is TGTGCCACAGAATGGGTGGGCGATGAAAAACTGTTTTTT. As protein: CATEWVGDEKLFF.

The genes are TRBV7-9 and TRBJ1-4, with D unclear. The CDR3 extends over 14 amino acids. V was shortened by 5 bases and J by 6 bases, with 13 bases between the two germline ends. CDR1 and CDR2 (germline): SEHNR, FQNEAQ (reference sequence). The DNA of the CDR3 is TGTGCCAGCAGCCGGACTGCGGATTATGAAAAACTGTTTTTT. It specifies CASSRTADYEKLFF. The variable domain in full, completed from reference TRBV7-9 and TRBJ1-4, reads DTGVSQNPRHKITKRGQNVTFRCDPISEHNRLYWYRQTLGQGPEFLTYFQNEAQLEKSRLLSDRFSAERPKGSFSTLEIQRTEQGDSAMYLCASSRTADYEKLFFGSGTQLSVL.

The V and J genes are TRBV7-3 and TRBJ2-1; TRBD2 matches at 9 bases. This CDR3 has 15 amino acids. Germline lookup yields CDR1 SGHTA and CDR2 FQGTGA. J was trimmed by 7 bases and V by 1 base; bases with no gene match: 5. CDR3 bases: TGTGCCAGCAGCTTAATAGCGGGGGCCGAAAATGAGCAGTTCTTC. Protein sequence: CASSLIAGAENEQFF.

This chain connects TRBV19 to TRBJ1-1, with D perhaps TRBD1 (5 bases). CDR3 size: 14 residues. Germline assignment: CDR1 LNHDA and CDR2 SQIVND (reference sequence). Trimming removed 4 bases at V and 5 bases at J, with 14 bases between. CDR3 in DNA: TGTGCCAGTAGTACGCTCTCGGGGGGGACTGAAGCTTTCTTT. Translated, it gives CASSTLSGGTEAFF.

The CDR3 sequence: CASSMGSSDRNTIYF. The CDR3 DNA reads as TGTGCCAGTAGTATGGGCAGTTCAGATCGGAACACCATATATTTT. The V and J genes are TRBV19 and TRBJ1-3; D gene ambiguous. The CDR3 extends over 15 amino acids. Trimming shortened V by 3 bases and J by 7 bases, and 16 bases separated the two germline ends. In germline, CDR1 is LNHDA, CDR2 SQIVND (reference sequence). Full variable domain (remainder filled in from reference TRBV19 and TRBJ1-3): DGGITQSPKYLFRKEGQNVTLSCEQNLNHDAMYWYRQDPGQGLRLIYYSQIVNDFQKGDIAEGYSVSREKKESFPLTVTSAQKNPTAFYLCASSMGSSDRNTIYFGEGSWLTVV.

DNA for the CDR3: TGTGCCAGCAGCTTCTTGGACAGGGGGCGAAATGGCAATCAGCCCCAGCATTTT. It specifies CASSFLDRGRNGNQPQHF. The chain carries TRBV7-8 and TRBJ1-5, with TRBD1 identical over 11 bases. This CDR3 has 18 residues. Germline assignment: CDR1 SGHVS and CDR2 FQNEAQ. V was clipped by 3 bases and J by 2 bases; unmatched bases: 9.

The chain recombines TRBV5-1 with TRBJ2-2; maybe TRBD2 (5 bases). Germline CDR1 and CDR2: SGHRS and YFSETQ. The CDR3 spans 14 residues. Trimming took 4 bases from V and 6 from J, leaving 13 bases between them. The CDR3 DNA follows: TGCGCCAGCAGCCCGGGGTCGACCCCCGGGGAGCTGTTTTTT. The encoded protein is CASSPGSTPGELFF.